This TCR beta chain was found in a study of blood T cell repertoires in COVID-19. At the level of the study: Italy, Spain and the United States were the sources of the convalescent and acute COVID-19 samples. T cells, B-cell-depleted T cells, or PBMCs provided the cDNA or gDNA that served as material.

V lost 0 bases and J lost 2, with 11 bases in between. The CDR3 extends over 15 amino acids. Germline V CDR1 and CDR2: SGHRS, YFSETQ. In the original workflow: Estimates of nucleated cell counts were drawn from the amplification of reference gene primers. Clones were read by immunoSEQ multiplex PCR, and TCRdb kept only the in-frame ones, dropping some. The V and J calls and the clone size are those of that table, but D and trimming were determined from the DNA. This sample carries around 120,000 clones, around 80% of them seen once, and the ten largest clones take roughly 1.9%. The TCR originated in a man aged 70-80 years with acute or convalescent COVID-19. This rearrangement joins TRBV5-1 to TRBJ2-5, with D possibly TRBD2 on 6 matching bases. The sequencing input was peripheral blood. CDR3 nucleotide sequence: TGCGCCAGCAGCTTGGGGAGGGCCTTTCAAGAGACCCAGTACTTC. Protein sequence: CASSLGRAFQETQYF.